Detailed here is one T cell receptor beta chain. Primers for the PCR totalled 60 Vbeta and 13 Jbeta. Measured with immunoSEQ multiplex PCR; TCRdb has only the in-frame clones, and not every one. The profile shows 95,000 to 150,000 clones, 66% of them singletons. The entry originates in a study of cytomegalovirus exposure and HLA in healthy donors. The CDR3 has 19 amino acids. In germline, CDR1 is SGHDT, CDR2 YYEEEE. J was trimmed by 2 bases and V by 5 bases; bases with no gene match: 19. The source material was PBMCs. This TCR derives from a man between 18 and 35 years old in good health and CMV-seronegative. V and J are TRBV5-6 and TRBJ2-1; TRBD2 matches at 7 bases. The CDR3 DNA reads as TGTGCCAGCAGGACGCCTCTAGGGACTCCCGGGGGGACCTACAATGAGCAGTTCTTC. This codes for CASRTPLGTPGGTYNEQFF.